Presented here are 15 T cell receptor beta chains from one specimen sequenced in a study of cytomegalovirus exposure and HLA in healthy donors. The PCR made use of 60 Vbeta and 13 Jbeta primers. Here immunoSEQ multiplex PCR was the method, and the copy in TCRdb shows in-frame clones only, minus some. The sample contains roughly 100,000 clones, around three quarters of which appear only once. Input material: PBMCs. The source of these receptors is a man aged 50 to 59 in good health and CMV-seropositive.

This chain connects TRBV28 to TRBJ2-3, with 13 bases fitting TRBD2. Germline V lookup: CDR1 MDHEN, CDR2 SYDVKM. The length of the CDR3 is 17 residues. V was pared by 4 bases and J by 3 bases, with 7 bases of the junction left unmatched. CDR3 in DNA: TGTGCCAGCAGTTCAACATGGACTAGCGGGAGTACAGATACGCAGTATTTT. The encoded protein is CASSSTWTSGSTDTQYF.

A note on this clone: Other nucleotide sequences from this sample produce the same CDR3. The chain recombines TRBV7-9 with TRBJ2-3; D unresolved. V was pared by 1 base and J by 4 bases, with 3 bases between. The germline CDR1 and CDR2 sequences are SEHNR and FQNEAQ (reference sequence). The CDR3 runs 12 residues. The CDR3 DNA reads as TGTGCCAGCAGCTTAGTCGCAGATACGCAGTATTTT. Translating gives CASSLVADTQYF.

The chain recombines TRBV30 with TRBJ1-2, with 7 bases that match TRBD1. V lost 0 bases and J lost 8; bases outside the gene matches: 3. The CDR3 totals 12 residues. The germline CDR1 and CDR2 sequences are GTSNPN and SVGIG (reference sequence). In nucleotides, the CDR3 is TGTGCCTGGAGTGTACAGGGGAACGGCTACACCTTC. Its translation: CAWSVQGNGYTF.

This clone was observed a single time. The chain uses TRBV6-5 and TRBJ1-4; 9 nucleotides agree with TRBD1. CDR3 length equals 14 residues. V dropped 2 bases and J dropped 6; count of bases not matched to a gene: 1. Germline CDR1 and CDR2: MNHEY and SVGAGI. CDR3 protein: CASSYGQGYEKLFF. The CDR3 DNA reads TGTGCCAGCAGTTACGGACAGGGGTATGAAAAACTGTTTTTT.

The chain couples TRBV15 to TRBJ2-6; 8 bases align to TRBD1. V was pared by 3 bases and J by 2 bases, with 3 bases of the junction left unmatched. There are 16 residues in the CDR3. Germline V gene sequence: CDR1 LNHNV, CDR2 YYDKDF (reference sequence). The DNA of the CDR3 is TGTGCCACCAGCAGGGACAGGGACCCTGGGGCCAACGTCCTGACTTTC. It codes for CATSRDRDPGANVLTF.

The chain's CDR3 is CASSYRTGVNTGELFF. DNA of the CDR3: TGTGCCAGCTCTTACAGGACAGGGGTCAACACCGGGGAGCTGTTTTTT. The chain uses TRBV18 and TRBJ2-2, with 9 bases that match TRBD1. V dropped 6 bases and J dropped 2; count of bases not matched to a gene: 7. Per germline, CDR1 KGHSH and CDR2 LQKENI. The CDR3 has 16 amino acids.

V gene TRBV5-1 combines with J gene TRBJ2-7, with 10 bases identical to TRBD1. CDR1 SGHRS and CDR2 YFSETQ come from the germline V gene. This CDR3 is built from 15 residues. Trimming took 4 bases from V and 3 from J; bases not matched to a gene: 7. CDR3 in amino acids: CASSRETGGDYEQYF. CDR3 DNA: TGCGCCAGCAGCCGTGAGACAGGGGGCGACTACGAGCAGTACTTC.

The chain uses TRBV30 and TRBJ1-5; D gene ambiguous. V was cut by 2 bases and J by 2 bases, with 16 bases left in between. The CDR3 length is 16 residues. From germline, CDR1 is GTSNPN and CDR2 SVGIG (reference sequence). In DNA form, the CDR3 reads TGTGCCTGGAGTAGACATCTGCGCGGGGGCAATCAGCCCCAGCATTTT. It yields the protein CAWSRHLRGGNQPQHF.

This clone was counted once. This chain connects TRBV27 to TRBJ2-3; a possible D gene is TRBD2 (5 bases). V was shortened by 4 bases and J by 4 bases, with 15 bases between the two germline ends. The germline V gene encodes CDR1 MNHEY and CDR2 SMNVEV (reference sequence). The CDR3 loop spans 15 amino acids. The CDR3 loop reads CASSSPGSRSDTQYF. CDR3 nucleotide sequence: TGTGCCAGCAGTTCCCCTGGGAGCAGGTCAGATACGCAGTATTTT.

This chain joins TRBV7-3 and TRBJ2-7; maybe TRBD2 (5 bases). Trimming removed 2 bases from V and 3 bases from J, with 11 bases in between. The V gene's germline CDR1 is SGHTA and CDR2 FQGTGA. The CDR3 has 14 amino acids. The CDR3 nucleotides are TGTGCCAGCAGCTTATTAGGAGCGGACTACGAGCAGTACTTC. Translating gives CASSLLGADYEQYF.

The V gene is TRBV5-1, the J gene TRBJ1-3; 7 bases match TRBD1. Trimming at V came to 4 bases and at J to 4 bases, leaving 17 bases not matched to a gene. The CDR3 spans 18 residues. Per the germline V gene, CDR1 is SGHRS and CDR2 is YFSETQ. Here the CDR3 DNA reads TGCGCCAGCAGCACAGGGGTAAGACAGACCTACGAGGGAAACACCATATATTTT. It is translated as CASSTGVRQTYEGNTIYF.

Only one count was recorded for this clone. The rearrangement links TRBV6-5 to TRBJ1-5, with unresolved D. The CDR3 is 14 residues long. Germline-derived CDR1 and CDR2 are MNHEY and SVGAGI. V lost 5 bases and J lost 4, with 12 bases in between. The CDR3 region has the DNA TGTGCCAGCAGTGGACTACCAAATAATCAGCCCCAGCATTTT. This sequence encodes CASSGLPNNQPQHF.

V usage is TRBV27 and J usage is TRBJ2-1, with 7 bases that match TRBD2. Unmatched junction bases numbered 13, after V lost 5 bases and J lost 3 bases. This CDR3 contains 17 residues. Germline V lookup: CDR1 MNHEY, CDR2 SMNVEV (reference sequence). The chain's CDR3 is CASSIVMTSSGYNEQFF. As DNA, the CDR3 is TGTGCCAGCAGTATCGTCATGACTAGCTCTGGCTACAATGAGCAGTTCTTC.

The V and J genes are TRBV6-6 and TRBJ1-5; TRBD1 might be the D (6 bases). Germline V gene lookup returns CDR1 MNHNY and CDR2 SVGAGI (reference sequence). The CDR3 sequence is 14 residues long. V lost 2 bases, J lost 1 base, and 6 bases lay in between. CDR3 DNA sequence: TGTGCCAGCAGTTACCAGGGGAGCAATCAGCCCCAGCATTTT. Protein: CASSYQGSNQPQHF.

The gene calls are TRBV30 and TRBJ2-7, with 8 bases fitting TRBD2. Germline values: CDR1 GTSNPN, CDR2 SVGIG (reference sequence). This CDR3 is 14 amino acids long. J gave up 4 bases and V 7 bases, and 12 bases lay outside the gene matches. The CDR3 DNA is TGTGCCTTCCAGCGCACAGCGGGAGAGTACGAGCAGTACTTC. This codes for CAFQRTAGEYEQYF.